A selection of T cell receptor beta chains follows, all from one sample in a study of cytomegalovirus exposure and HLA in healthy donors. Assay used: immunoSEQ multiplex PCR; TCRdb lists only in-frame clones, some missing. The table lists around 160,000 clones, 73% of them singletons, with 1.5% to 2% in the top ten. Sequencing was performed on PBMCs. All receptors derive from a woman aged 18-35 years in good health and CMV-seronegative. Both conserved end residues are part of each CDR3. A D gene is named only where the DNA matches it firmly. Expanded clones are given a class, and other clones once, few, many or no size at all.

V: TRBV6-6
size: NA
J: TRBJ2-7
D: TRBD1
CDR3: CASRKLGQSYEQYF
DNA: TGTGCCAGCCGAAAACTGGGACAGAGCTACGAGCAGTACTTC

V: TRBV7-9
size: NA
J: TRBJ2-5
D: TRBD2
CDR3: CASSPTSGRADETQYF
DNA: TGTGCCAGCAGCCCGACTAGCGGGAGGGCCGATGAGACCCAGTACTTC

V: TRBV30
size: NA
J: TRBJ1-1
D: TRBD1
CDR3: CAWTWDRSSEAFF
DNA: TGTGCCTGGACCTGGGACAGGTCCTCTGAAGCTTTCTTT

V: TRBV2
size: NA
J: TRBJ1-2
D: TRBD1
CDR3: CASGPGTANYGYTF
DNA: TGTGCCAGCGGCCCTGGGACAGCAAACTATGGCTACACCTTC

V: TRBV5-1
size: NA
J: TRBJ1-1
D: TRBD1
CDR3: CASRAGGLNTEAFF
DNA: TGCGCCAGCAGGGCAGGGGGCCTGAACACTGAAGCTTTCTTT

V: TRBV7-2
size: NA
J: TRBJ2-3
D: NA
CDR3: CASSLMAGASTDTQYF
DNA: TGTGCCAGCAGCTTAATGGCGGGCGCTAGCACAGATACGCAGTATTTT

V: TRBV5-1
size: NA
J: TRBJ2-5
D: NA
CDR3: CASSLGQGQETQYF
DNA: TGCGCCAGCAGCTTGGGCCAGGGGCAAGAGACCCAGTACTTC

V: TRBV18
size: NA
J: TRBJ2-1
D: NA
CDR3: CASSPGVTSYNEQFF
DNA: TGTGCCAGCTCACCCGGGGTAACCTCCTACAATGAGCAGTTCTTC

V: TRBV6-5
size: few
J: TRBJ2-7
D: NA
CDR3: CASSAGAREYF
DNA: TGTGCCAGCAGTGCGGGGGCGCGAGAGTACTTC

V: TRBV7-9
size: NA
J: TRBJ1-4
D: NA
CDR3: CASSSTTGTNEKLFF
DNA: TGTGCCAGCAGCTCCACCACGGGGACTAATGAAAAACTGTTTTTT

V: TRBV19
size: NA
J: TRBJ1-6
D: TRBD1
CDR3: CASRDRGPYNSPLHF
DNA: TGTGCCAGCAGGGACAGGGGGCCTTATAATTCACCCCTCCACTTT

V: TRBV29-1
size: NA
J: TRBJ2-5
D: NA
CDR3: CSVEGGEGETQYF
DNA: TGCAGCGTTGAGGGGGGTGAGGGAGAGACCCAGTACTTC

V: TRBV30
size: NA
J: TRBJ1-4
D: NA
CDR3: CAWKPTGEWEKLFF
DNA: TGTGCCTGGAAGCCGACAGGAGAGTGGGAAAAACTGTTTTTT

V: TRBV5-1
size: NA
J: TRBJ2-3
D: TRBD2
CDR3: CASSLGGLAGGTDTQYF
DNA: TGCGCCAGCAGCTTGGGTGGACTAGCGGGGGGCACAGATACGCAGTATTTT

V: TRBV9
size: NA
J: TRBJ2-1
D: TRBD1
CDR3: CASSEGAEQFF
DNA: TGTGCCAGCAGCGAGGGGGCTGAGCAGTTCTTC

V: TRBV6-6
size: NA
J: TRBJ2-1
D: TRBD2
CDR3: CASTDPTSGINEQFF
DNA: TGTGCCAGCACTGACCCGACTAGCGGAATCAATGAGCAGTTCTTC

V: TRBV4-3
size: once
J: TRBJ2-7
D: NA
CDR3: CASSKTGTYEQYF
DNA: TGCGCCAGCAGCAAAACAGGGACCTACGAGCAGTACTTC

V: TRBV18
size: NA
J: TRBJ2-7
D: TRBD1
CDR3: CASSSTGAWEQYF
DNA: TGTGCCAGCTCATCTACAGGGGCTTGGGAGCAGTACTTC

V: TRBV5-6
size: NA
J: TRBJ1-1
D: NA
CDR3: CASSLLLRMNTEAFF
DNA: TGTGCCAGCAGCTTGTTGCTCAGGATGAACACTGAAGCTTTCTTT

V: TRBV6-5
size: NA
J: TRBJ1-3
D: NA
CDR3: CASSSSRGSGNTIYF
DNA: TGTGCCAGCAGTTCCTCCCGGGGCTCTGGAAACACCATATATTTT

V: TRBV5-4
size: NA
J: TRBJ2-6
D: NA
CDR3: CASSLRGSGANVLTF
DNA: TGTGCCAGCAGTTTACGGGGCTCTGGGGCCAACGTCCTGACTTTC

V: TRBV28
size: NA
J: TRBJ2-6
D: NA
CDR3: CASTDSSGANVLTF
DNA: TGTGCCAGCACGGACAGTTCTGGGGCCAACGTCCTGACTTTC

V: TRBV28
size: NA
J: TRBJ2-1
D: NA
CDR3: CASSGWNEQFF
DNA: TGTGCCAGCTCGGGGTGGAATGAGCAGTTCTTC

V: TRBV9
size: NA
J: TRBJ2-3
D: TRBD2
CDR3: CASSGGTSGGASYDTQYF
DNA: TGTGCCAGCAGCGGGGGGACTAGCGGGGGGGCCAGTTACGATACGCAGTATTTT

V: TRBV11-2
size: NA
J: TRBJ1-1
D: NA
CDR3: CASSLVARVEAFF
DNA: TGTGCCAGCAGCTTAGTGGCACGTGTTGAAGCTTTCTTT

V: TRBV7-8
size: once
J: TRBJ2-2
D: NA
CDR3: CASSLARISGELFF
DNA: TGTGCCAGCAGCTTAGCGAGGATTTCAGGGGAGCTGTTTTTT

V: TRBV2
size: NA
J: TRBJ1-1
D: NA
CDR3: CASSPQGNTEAFF
DNA: TGTGCCAGCAGTCCGCAGGGGAACACTGAAGCTTTCTTT

V: TRBV14
size: NA
J: TRBJ1-1
D: NA
CDR3: CASAPVNTEAFF
DNA: TGTGCCAGCGCCCCAGTAAACACTGAAGCTTTCTTT

V: TRBV5-8
size: NA
J: TRBJ2-1
D: NA
CDR3: CASSPWLARTYNEQFF
DNA: TGTGCCAGCAGCCCTTGGCTCGCACGAACCTACAATGAGCAGTTCTTC

V: TRBV5-4
size: NA
J: TRBJ2-2
D: TRBD2
CDR3: CASSLGTSGRTGELFF
DNA: TGTGCCAGCAGCTTGGGGACTAGCGGGCGCACCGGGGAGCTGTTTTTT

V: TRBV19
size: NA
J: TRBJ1-5
D: NA
CDR3: CASSIEYSNQPQHF
DNA: TGTGCCAGTAGTATTGAGTATAGCAATCAGCCCCAGCATTTT

V: TRBV5-6
size: few
J: TRBJ1-1
D: TRBD1
CDR3: CASSLGQFTEAFF
DNA: TGTGCCAGCAGCCTGGGACAGTTCACTGAAGCTTTCTTT

V: TRBV10-1
size: NA
J: TRBJ2-5
D: TRBD2
CDR3: CASSGPAGEGETQYF
DNA: TGCGCCAGCAGTGGCCCAGCGGGAGAGGGGGAGACCCAGTACTTC

V: TRBV5-1
size: NA
J: TRBJ2-2
D: TRBD2
CDR3: CASSLTSGRAGELFF
DNA: TGCGCCAGCAGCTTGACTAGCGGGAGAGCCGGGGAGCTGTTTTTT

V: TRBV7-2
size: NA
J: TRBJ2-5
D: NA
CDR3: CASSRTGETQYF
DNA: TGTGCCAGCAGTCGTACAGGCGAGACCCAGTACTTC

V: TRBV16
size: few
J: TRBJ2-7
D: NA
CDR3: CASSQARQVLYEQYF
DNA: TGTGCCAGCAGCCAAGCCCGACAGGTCCTGTACGAGCAGTACTTC

V: TRBV6-1
size: NA
J: TRBJ1-3
D: NA
CDR3: CASDSASGNTIYF
DNA: TGTGCCAGCGACTCAGCGTCTGGAAACACCATATATTTT

V: TRBV28
size: NA
J: TRBJ2-7
D: NA
CDR3: CASIGEYPTYEQYF
DNA: TGTGCCAGCATCGGAGAATACCCCACCTACGAGCAGTACTTC

V: TRBV7-3
size: once
J: TRBJ1-6
D: TRBD1
CDR3: CASSLLGQGNSPLHF
DNA: TGTGCCAGCAGCTTACTCGGACAGGGTAATTCACCCCTCCACTTT

V: TRBV7-9
size: NA
J: TRBJ2-5
D: NA
CDR3: CASSPLSRVQETQYF
DNA: TGTGCCAGCAGCCCACTCAGTCGGGTACAAGAGACCCAGTACTTC

V: TRBV7-9
size: NA
J: TRBJ2-1
D: NA
CDR3: CASSSGGTGYNEQFF
DNA: TGTGCCAGCAGCTCAGGAGGCACCGGGTACAATGAGCAGTTCTTC

V: TRBV6-5
size: NA
J: TRBJ2-1
D: TRBD2
CDR3: CASSYGVAGRKFF
DNA: TGTGCCAGCAGTTACGGGGTAGCGGGGAGAAAGTTCTTC

V: TRBV6-5
size: NA
J: TRBJ1-5
D: NA
CDR3: CASSYDRDGNQPQHF
DNA: TGTGCCAGCAGTTACGACAGAGATGGCAATCAGCCCCAGCATTTT